These 2 T cell receptor beta chains were all obtained from the same sample, sequenced in a study of OX40 agonist ivuxolimab in advanced cancers. Clones were sequenced by immunoSEQ multiplex PCR, and TCRdb holds only the in-frame ones, with some missing. The data show around 69,000 clones, 80% to 90% seen once. The source material was CD4+ or CD8+ T cells sorted from blood, sampled in a trial of the OX40 agonist ivuxolimab. These receptors all come from an adult with an advanced solid tumor such as melanoma, head and neck, liver or kidney cancer.

The chain couples TRBV10-3 to TRBJ2-3; TRBD2 might be the D (5 bases). Trimming removed 2 bases at V and 6 bases at J, with 9 bases between. Germline V gene data show CDR1 as ENHRY and CDR2 as SYGVKD. This CDR3 comprises 13 residues. The CDR3 DNA follows: TGTGCCATCAGTGAGATGAGGGAGGATACGCAGTATTTT. Protein: CAISEMREDTQYF.

The CDR3 spells CASSVPLQYEQYF. The CDR3 DNA reads TGTGCCAGCAGCGTTCCCCTTCAATACGAGCAGTACTTC. The chain joins TRBV21-1 to TRBJ2-7. TRBV21-1 is designated a pseudogene. This CDR3 has 13 amino acids.